This T cell receptor (beta chain) derives from a study of T-cell reconstitution after alpha-beta-depleted transplantation in children. Study-level points and caveats: At day 60, the high TCRbeta diversity found in some patients originated from recipient T cells and thymic progenitors that had survived. Several hundred graft clones that had expanded were reportedly the source of alpha-beta T cells about two months after transplant. T-cell numbers and diversity, one year after transplant, stemmed largely from T cells that were newly produced.

Per the germline V gene, CDR1 is DFQATT and CDR2 is SNEGSKA (reference sequence). V shed 7 bases and J shed 1 base, with 24 bases lying between them. The CDR3 consists of 17 residues. Molecular barcoding with unique molecular identifiers was used for the TCRbeta library. TCRdb fed the PCR reads into MiXCR, producing one record per CDR3 protein. The sample lists a few hundred thousand distinct CDR3 sequences, over 10% occurring once. Points on this clonotype: The antigen is unknown.

The sequencing here drew on PBMCs, mostly from graft donor cells, taken 360 days after TCRalphabeta/CD19-depleted stem cell transplant. The chain has TRBV20-1 and TRBJ2-3; tentatively, D is TRBD1 or TRBD2 (5 bases each). The origin of this receptor is a male patient younger than 18 who had a stem cell transplant for acute myeloid leukemia, so the T cells may come from the graft donor. CDR3 amino acids: CSVPGRKGRGRTDTQYF. CDR3 nucleotide sequence: TGCAGTGTTCCGGGAAGAAAGGGAAGGGGACGCACAGATACGCAGTATTTT.